The clone carrying this T cell receptor beta chain was detected many times. Its antigen is still unknown. The source of the sample is a study of T cell repertoires in cytomegalovirus infection. Across the study: CMV infection plus the matching HLA type was flagged by public TCR beta signatures.

Broader study findings: CMV carriers with the relevant HLA were identified by cumulative public TCR beta family frequency. The response measured ex vivo was dominated by TCR beta clonotypes (HLA-C-restricted and CMV-specific).

This CDR3 comprises 14 residues. V was shortened by 4 bases and J by 7 bases, with 15 bases between the two germline ends. Germline V gene lookup returns CDR1 SGHRS and CDR2 YFSETQ. TCRdb processed the reads anew with MiXCR; each CDR3 protein has one entry. This table holds approximately 140,000 distinct CDR3 sequences, approximately 9.2% found once. What was sequenced was PBMCs. This receptor was taken from a human donor in good health (CMV status not recorded). Some clones in this sample may be carry-over from other donors' samples. The rearrangement links TRBV5-1 to TRBJ2-1; the D is unclear. The CDR3 nucleotides read TGCGCCAGCAGCGACGGACGAGGAATTAATGAGCAGTTCTTC. This encodes CASSDGRGINEQFF.